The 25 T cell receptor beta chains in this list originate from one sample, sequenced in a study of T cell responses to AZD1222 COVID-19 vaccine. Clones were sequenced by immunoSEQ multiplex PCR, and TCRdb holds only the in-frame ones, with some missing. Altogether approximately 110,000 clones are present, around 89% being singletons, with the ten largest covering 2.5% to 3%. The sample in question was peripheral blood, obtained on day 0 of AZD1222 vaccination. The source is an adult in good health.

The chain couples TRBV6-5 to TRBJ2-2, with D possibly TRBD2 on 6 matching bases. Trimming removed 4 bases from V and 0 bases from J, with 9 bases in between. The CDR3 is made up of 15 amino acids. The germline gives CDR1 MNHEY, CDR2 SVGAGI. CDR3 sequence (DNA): TGTGCCAGCAGTTTCGGGGGAGCGAACACCGGGGAGCTGTTTTTT. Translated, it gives CASSFGGANTGELFF.

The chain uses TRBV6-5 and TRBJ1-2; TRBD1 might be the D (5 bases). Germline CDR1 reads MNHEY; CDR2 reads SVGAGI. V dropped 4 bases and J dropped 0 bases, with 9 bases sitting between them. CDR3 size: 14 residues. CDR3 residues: CASSLLGANYGYTF. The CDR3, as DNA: TGTGCCAGCAGTTTACTGGGGGCTAACTATGGCTACACCTTC.

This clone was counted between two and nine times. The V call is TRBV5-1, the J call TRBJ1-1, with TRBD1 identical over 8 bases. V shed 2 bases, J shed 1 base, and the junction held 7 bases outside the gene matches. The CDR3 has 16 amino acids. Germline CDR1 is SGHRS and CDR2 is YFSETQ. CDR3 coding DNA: TGCGCCAGCAGCTTTAGACGGGGACAGGCGAACACTGAAGCTTTCTTT. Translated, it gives CASSFRRGQANTEAFF.

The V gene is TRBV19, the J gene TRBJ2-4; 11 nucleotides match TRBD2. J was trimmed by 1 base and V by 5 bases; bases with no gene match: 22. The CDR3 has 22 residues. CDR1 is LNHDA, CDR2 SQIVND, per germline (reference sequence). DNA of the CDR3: TGTGCCAGTAGTGCGCAACCCTCTACACTAGCGGGAGTAAAGATGGCCAAAAACATTCAGTACTTC. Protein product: CASSAQPSTLAGVKMAKNIQYF. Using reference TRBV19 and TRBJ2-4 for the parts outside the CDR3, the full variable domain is DGGITQSPKYLFRKEGQNVTLSCEQNLNHDAMYWYRQDPGQGLRLIYYSQIVNDFQKGDIAEGYSVSREKKESFPLTVTSAQKNPTAFYLCASSAQPSTLAGVKMAKNIQYFGAGTRLSVL.

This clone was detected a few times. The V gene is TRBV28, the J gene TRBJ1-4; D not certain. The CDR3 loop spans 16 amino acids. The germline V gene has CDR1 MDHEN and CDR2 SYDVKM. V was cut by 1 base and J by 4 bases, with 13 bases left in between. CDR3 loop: CASSLSPGPVNEKLFF. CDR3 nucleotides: TGTGCCAGCAGTTTATCGCCCGGGCCCGTTAATGAAAAACTGTTTTTT.

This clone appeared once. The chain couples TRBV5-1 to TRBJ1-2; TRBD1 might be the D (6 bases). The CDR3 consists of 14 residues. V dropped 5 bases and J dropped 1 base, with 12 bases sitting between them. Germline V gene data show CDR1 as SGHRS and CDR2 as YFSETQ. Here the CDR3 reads CASRRDTNNYGYTF. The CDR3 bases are TGCGCCAGCAGACGGGACACCAATAACTATGGCTACACCTTC. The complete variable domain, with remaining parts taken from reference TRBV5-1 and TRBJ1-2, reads KAGVTQTPRYLIKTRGQQVTLSCSPISGHRSVSWYQQTPGQGLQFLFEYFSETQRNKGNFPGRFSGRQFSNSRSEMNVSTLELGDSALYLCASRRDTNNYGYTFGSGTRLTVV.

This CDR3 reads CASSARTGGEGYTF. The DNA of the CDR3 is TGTGCCAGCAGCGCCCGGACAGGGGGCGAAGGCTACACCTTC. This chain links TRBV9 with TRBJ1-2, with 11 bases fitting TRBD1. With V trimmed by 3 bases and J by 8 bases, 6 bases remained unmatched. This CDR3 region has 14 residues. Germline CDR1 is SGDLS and CDR2 is YYNGEE.

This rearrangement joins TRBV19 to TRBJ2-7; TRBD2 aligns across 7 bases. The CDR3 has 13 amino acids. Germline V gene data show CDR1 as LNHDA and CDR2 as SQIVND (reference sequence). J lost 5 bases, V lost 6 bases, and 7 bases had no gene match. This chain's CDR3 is CASRRTSGDEQYF. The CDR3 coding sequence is TGTGCCAGTAGGAGGACTAGTGGGGACGAGCAGTACTTC.

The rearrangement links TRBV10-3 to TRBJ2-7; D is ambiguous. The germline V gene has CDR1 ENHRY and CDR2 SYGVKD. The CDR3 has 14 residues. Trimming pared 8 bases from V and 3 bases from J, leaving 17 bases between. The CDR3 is CAIAPHDLSYEQYF. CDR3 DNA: TGTGCCATCGCCCCCCATGATTTAAGCTACGAGCAGTACTTC.

CDR3 sequence (DNA): TGTGCCAGCGGGGACAGTAACTATGGCTACACCTTC. Protein product: CASGDSNYGYTF. The rearrangement uses TRBV7-9 and TRBJ1-2; 7 bases are shared with TRBD1. Looked up from germline, CDR1 is SEHNR and CDR2 is FQNEAQ (reference sequence). V lost 8 bases, J lost 1 base, and 1 base stayed unmatched. The CDR3 length is 12 residues.

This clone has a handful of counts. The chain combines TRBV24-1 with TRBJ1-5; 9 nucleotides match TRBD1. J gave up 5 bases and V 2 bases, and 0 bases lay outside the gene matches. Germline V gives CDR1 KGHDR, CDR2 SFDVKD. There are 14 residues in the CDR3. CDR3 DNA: TGTGCCACCAGTGATTGGACAGGGGATCAGCCCCAGCATTTT. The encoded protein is CATSDWTGDQPQHF.

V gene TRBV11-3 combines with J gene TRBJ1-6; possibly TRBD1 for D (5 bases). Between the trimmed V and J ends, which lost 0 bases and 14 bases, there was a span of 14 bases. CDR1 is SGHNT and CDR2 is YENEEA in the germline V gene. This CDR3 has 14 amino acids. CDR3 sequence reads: CASSLDRQQLSLHF. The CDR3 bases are TGTGCCAGCAGCTTAGACCGACAGCAATTATCCCTCCACTTT.

The chain's CDR3 is CATETGGTQYF. The CDR3, as DNA: TGTGCCACCGAGACCGGCGGTACGCAGTATTTT. The V gene is TRBV6-5, the J gene TRBJ2-3; D ambiguous. With 10 bases removed from V and 8 bases from J, the gap between germline ends came to 13 bases. Looked up from germline, CDR1 is MNHEY and CDR2 is SVGAGI. The CDR3 consists of 11 residues.

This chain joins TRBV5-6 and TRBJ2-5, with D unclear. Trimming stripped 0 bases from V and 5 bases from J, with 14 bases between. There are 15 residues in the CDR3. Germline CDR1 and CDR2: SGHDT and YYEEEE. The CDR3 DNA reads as TGTGCCAGCAGCTTGGGCTACACGATAACGGAGACCCAGTACTTC. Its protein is CASSLGYTITETQYF.

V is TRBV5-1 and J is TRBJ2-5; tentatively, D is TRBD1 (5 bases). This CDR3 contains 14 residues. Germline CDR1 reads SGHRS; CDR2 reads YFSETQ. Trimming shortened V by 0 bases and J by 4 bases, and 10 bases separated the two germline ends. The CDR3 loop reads CASSLGVRGETQYF. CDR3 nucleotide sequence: TGCGCCAGCAGCTTGGGGGTTAGGGGAGAGACCCAGTACTTC.

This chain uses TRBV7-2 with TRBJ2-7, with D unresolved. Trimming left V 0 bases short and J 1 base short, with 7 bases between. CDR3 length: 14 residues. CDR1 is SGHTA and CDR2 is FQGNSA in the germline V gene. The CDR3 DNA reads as TGTGCCAGCAGCTTAGCGACCAGATCCTACGAGCAGTACTTC. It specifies CASSLATRSYEQYF.

CDR3 sequence reads: CASRSTASGYNEQFF. CDR3 in DNA: TGTGCCAGTAGATCCACGGCTAGCGGATACAATGAGCAGTTCTTC. The chain carries TRBV19 and TRBJ2-1, with 7 bases fitting TRBD2. Germline loops: CDR1 LNHDA, CDR2 SQIVND (reference sequence). The J segment lost 4 bases and the V segment lost 6 bases, leaving 9 bases of the junction unmatched. The CDR3 has 15 amino acids.

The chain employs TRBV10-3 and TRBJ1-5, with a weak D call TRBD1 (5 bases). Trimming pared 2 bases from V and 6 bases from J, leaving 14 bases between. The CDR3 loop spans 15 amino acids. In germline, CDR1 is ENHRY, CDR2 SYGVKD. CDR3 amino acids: CAISEAQGKSQPQHF. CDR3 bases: TGTGCCATCAGTGAGGCCCAGGGAAAAAGTCAGCCCCAGCATTTT.

The CDR3 spells CASSLDPGRSDTEAFF. The DNA for the CDR3 is TGTGCCAGCAGCTTAGATCCCGGGAGGTCGGACACTGAAGCTTTCTTT. The chain joins TRBV11-2 to TRBJ1-1; D is unclear. The CDR3 is made up of 16 amino acids. Germline CDR1 is SGHAT and CDR2 is FQNNGV. Trimming cost V 0 bases and J 3 bases, with 14 bases left between them.

The CDR3 loop is CASSQESMGGNIQYF. The DNA for the CDR3 is TGCGCCAGCAGCCAAGAGTCCATGGGGGGAAACATTCAGTACTTC. The chain links TRBV4-3 to TRBJ2-4; TRBD2 might be the D (6 bases). Per germline, CDR1 LGHNA and CDR2 YSLEER. The V gene lost 0 bases and the J gene lost 6 bases, with 12 bases spanning the gap. This CDR3 comprises 15 residues.

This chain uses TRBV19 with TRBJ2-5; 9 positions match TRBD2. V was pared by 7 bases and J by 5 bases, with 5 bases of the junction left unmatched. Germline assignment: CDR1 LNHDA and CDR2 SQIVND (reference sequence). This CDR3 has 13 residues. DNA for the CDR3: TGTGCCAGTATGGGCGGGAGGGTGGAGACCCAGTACTTC. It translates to CASMGGRVETQYF.

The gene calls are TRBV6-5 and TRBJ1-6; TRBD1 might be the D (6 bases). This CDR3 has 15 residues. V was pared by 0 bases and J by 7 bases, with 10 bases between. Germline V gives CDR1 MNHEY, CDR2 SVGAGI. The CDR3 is CASSYSGAGNSPLHF. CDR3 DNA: TGTGCCAGCAGTTACTCGGGGGCAGGAAATTCACCCCTCCACTTT.

The CDR3, as DNA: TGTGCCAGTAGTATGGGGTACAATGAGCAGTTCTTC. Translated: CASSMGYNEQFF. The rearrangement joins TRBV19 to TRBJ2-1; D gene unclear. V dropped 3 bases and J dropped 4 bases, with 4 bases sitting between them. The CDR3 loop spans 12 amino acids. Germline CDR1 reads LNHDA; CDR2 reads SQIVND (reference sequence).

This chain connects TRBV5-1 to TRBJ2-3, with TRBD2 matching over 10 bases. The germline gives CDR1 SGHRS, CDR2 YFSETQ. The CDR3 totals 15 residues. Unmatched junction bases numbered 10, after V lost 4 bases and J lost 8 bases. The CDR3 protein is CASSPAQRGGATQYF. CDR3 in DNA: TGCGCCAGCAGCCCCGCCCAGCGGGGGGGCGCTACGCAGTATTTT.

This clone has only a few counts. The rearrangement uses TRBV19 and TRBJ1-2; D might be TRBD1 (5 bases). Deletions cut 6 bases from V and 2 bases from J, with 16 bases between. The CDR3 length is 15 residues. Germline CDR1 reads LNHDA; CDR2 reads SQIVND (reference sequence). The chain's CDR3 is CASSPGPGGNYGYTF. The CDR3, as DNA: TGTGCCAGTAGCCCAGGGCCTGGCGGCAACTATGGCTACACCTTC.